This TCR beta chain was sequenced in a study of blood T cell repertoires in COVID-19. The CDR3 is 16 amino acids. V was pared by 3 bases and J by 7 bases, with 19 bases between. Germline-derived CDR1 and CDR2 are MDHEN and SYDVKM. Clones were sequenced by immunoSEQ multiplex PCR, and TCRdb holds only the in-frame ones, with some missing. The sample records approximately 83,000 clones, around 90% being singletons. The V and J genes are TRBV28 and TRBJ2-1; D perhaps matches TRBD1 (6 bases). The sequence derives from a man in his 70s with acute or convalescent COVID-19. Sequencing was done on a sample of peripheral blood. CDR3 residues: CASSLPGWGPRNEQFF. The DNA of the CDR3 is TGTGCCAGCAGTTTGCCGGGCTGGGGGCCAAGGAATGAGCAGTTCTTC.